This T cell receptor (beta chain) originates from a study of OX40 agonist ivuxolimab in advanced cancers. Study results and limitations: Clonal expansion was seen in CD4+ and CD8+ blood T cells by week 6 at 0.1 to 3.0 mg/kg.

TCRdb's table, derived via immunoSEQ multiplex PCR, lists solely in-frame clones and lacks some. The repertoire holds 80,000 or so clones, with 85% to 95% as singletons. Of note for this clone: Its matching antigen is unknown.

V lost 6 bases and J lost 8, with 10 bases in between. Per the germline V gene, CDR1 is DFQATT and CDR2 is SNEGSKA (reference sequence). The CDR3 extends over 11 amino acids. This sequence was found in an adult with an advanced solid tumor such as melanoma, head and neck, liver or kidney cancer. The sample consisted of CD4+ or CD8+ T cells sorted from blood, taken in a trial of the OX40 agonist ivuxolimab. The chain is built from TRBV20-1 and TRBJ1-4; D ambiguous. CDR3 nucleotides: TGCAGTGCGCCCGCGTCGGAAAAACTGTTTTTT. This translates into CSAPASEKLFF.